The entry that follows covers one T cell receptor beta chain sequence. What it recognizes is unknown. Staining for CD45RO/CCR7/CD25/CD127/CD95/CD27 allowed sorting of CD4+ naive, central memory, regulatory and stem cell-like memory cells. Purity above 98% was achieved in all sorted populations. These data come from a study of beta chain features in type 1 diabetes. V was clipped by 3 bases and J by 4 bases, with 9 bases between them. The germline gives CDR1 WNHNN, CDR2 SYGVQD (reference sequence). The CDR3 length is 14 residues. Study-wide points: Shorter TCRB CDR3s, moderately but significantly so, were found in Type 1 diabetes patients in all four CD4+ subsets. Whether HLA type affects TCRB rearrangement stayed undetermined in the present work. VDJ junctions from type 1 diabetes patients carried fewer insertions and larger deletions.

Reverse transcribing all isolated RNA meant expressed TCRB transcripts were sequenced. The data were produced by immunoSEQ multiplex PCR, yet TCRdb's version contains in-frame clones alone and is incomplete. The sample yields 150,000 to 200,000 clones, more than 60% seen once. The sequence was obtained from a man aged 25 to 40 with type 1 diabetes. Material for sequencing was naive CD4+ T cells from blood. This sequence joins TRBV10-1 and TRBJ2-2; no definite D call. CDR3 in DNA: TGCGCCAGCAGTGATACTGGGCCCACCGGGGAGCTGTTTTTT. It yields the protein CASSDTGPTGELFF.